This T cell receptor beta chain was recovered during a study of T cells in localized non-small cell lung cancer (dated by TCRdb to the early 2020s). Some background on the complete study: The study examined T cell repertoires in under 300 patients with early-stage NSCLC and compared tumors with uninvolved tumor-adjacent lungs. The mean age of the NSCLC patients was less than 70 years, with about 130 men and around 99 women. All 250 or so NSCLC patients in the cohort were treatment-naive and had localized lung tumors that were resected. The paper as a whole reports these results and caveats: Longer overall survival was associated with higher blood T cell density, whereas shorter survival was associated with higher adjacent-lung clonality. Because multi-region sequencing of the tumors was not done, intratumor heterogeneity could not be ruled out. Uninvolved tumor-adjacent lung showed the highest T cell clonality, higher than tumor, which suggests more focused antigenic responses in the adjacent lung. A median of 57 of the top 100 tumor clones turned up in the paired uninvolved adjacent lung, and approximately 30 of those clones also ranked among the top 100 of that same adjacent lung. Because of the exploratory design, TCR variables were selected using unadjusted p-values without false-discovery rate correction.

At diagnosis, peripheral blood, uninvolved tumor-adjacent lung and tumor were collected and stored as a combination of fresh-frozen and FFPE material. Blood samples were analyzed as peripheral blood mononuclear cells for TCR repertoire profiling. In regard to this clone: No cognate antigen has been identified for it. Per-base quality was not reported, and no clone a single base away is much larger than it.

Taken from the germline V gene, the CDR1 and CDR2 loops are MDHEN and SYDVKM. V is cut by 2 bases and J by 3 bases, and the space between the germline ends is 8 bases. There are 13 amino acids in the CDR3, from cysteine to phenylalanine inclusive. CDR3 DNA only is kept here, 39 bases in frame from base 1. TCR beta CDR3 regions were sequenced from DNA using the immunoSEQ Assay. Under the source paper's analysis protocol: To compute T cell density, TCR beta template counts were normalized to usable DNA, which was estimated by amplifying housekeeping genes. The preseqR package was used to estimate richness by extrapolating to 400,000 templates for PBMC samples and to 120,000 templates for tissue samples. Clonality was calculated as one minus Pielou's evenness. Differential abundance testing on productive amino-acid clonotypes, with a minimum total count of 5 and an alpha of 0.1, was used to identify tissue-enriched TCRs. The Jaccard Index and the Morisita Overlap Index were used to quantify repertoire overlap between compartments. TCR beta CDR3s were clustered by GLIPH together with public tetramer-defined viral CDR3s, and at least three viral sequences plus V-gene enrichment were required for viral motifs. TCRdb retrieved this table from immuneACCESS and kept in-frame rearrangements only. Not all clones are present; in checked studies, unresolved V genes account for under half, and no reason is known for the remainder. That table furnishes V, J and clone size, whereas the DNA furnished D and trimming. The sample table records 15,000 to 20,000 clones; around 90% of these occur just once. Roughly 1.2% of the sample lies in the top ten.

Source: peripheral blood mononuclear cells, taken before any cancer treatment. This sequence uses TRBV28 and TRBJ2-7; no D segment can be confidently identified. This clonotype was obtained from a woman aged 35-70 years with stage III lung adenocarcinoma. CDR3 reads: CASSLPPSYEQYF. The DNA is TGTGCCAGCAGTTTACCTCCCAGCTACGAGCAGTACTTC.